This TCR beta chain stems from a study of patients and donors after allogeneic stem cell transplantation. Per the germline V gene, CDR1 is MNHEY and CDR2 is SVGAGI. Trimming removed 6 bases from V and 0 bases from J, with 5 bases in between. The CDR3 spans 13 residues. TCRdb itself ran the RT-PCR reads through MiXCR, one entry per CDR3 protein. The repertoire has 150,000 to 200,000 distinct CDR3 sequences, about 24% of them found once; the top ten carry roughly 27%. This clonotype was detected a few times. Sequencing used blood, either unsorted or a sorted T cell fraction (not recorded which). This rearrangement joins TRBV6-5 to TRBJ2-2; no clear D. The clonotype originates from a human donor who was either an allogeneic HSCT recipient or a stem cell or donor lymphocyte infusion donor (not recorded which). It is not recorded whose cells these are; they may come from a transplant donor. CDR3 nucleotide sequence: TGTGCCAGCAGCTCGCCGAACACCGGGGAGCTGTTTTTT. This sequence encodes CASSSPNTGELFF.